These 9 T cell receptor beta chains share one sample of origin, sequenced in a study of T cell repertoires in cytomegalovirus infection. From the reads, TCRdb called clonotypes with MiXCR, one entry per CDR3 protein. The table records about 700,000 distinct CDR3 sequences, roughly 30% of them present only once. No antigen is known for these receptors. The source material was cultured PBMCs, sampled from culture after CMV antigen stimulation. The source of these receptors is a human donor in good health (CMV status not recorded). Some clones in this sample may be carry-over from other donors' samples.

The table lists this clonotype with a few counts. The chain uses TRBV20-1 and TRBJ2-7, with unresolved D. The CDR3 is 17 amino acids. Germline CDR1 DFQATT, CDR2 SNEGSKA (reference sequence). V was clipped by 0 bases and J by 6 bases, with 24 bases between them. The CDR3 reads CSARDIRGWRHFGEQYF. The DNA for the CDR3 is TGCAGTGCTAGAGATATAAGAGGCTGGAGACACTTCGGCGAGCAGTACTTC.

This clonotype was seen a few times. This chain uses TRBV7-9 with TRBJ2-7; 7 bases are shared with TRBD1. From germline, CDR1 is SEHNR and CDR2 FQNEAQ (reference sequence). The V gene end was trimmed by 6 bases and the J gene end by 7 bases; junction bases not matched to a gene: 9. This CDR3 is 13 amino acids long. The CDR3 loop is CASRPDTQGEQYF. The CDR3 nucleotides read TGTGCCAGCAGACCCGATACACAGGGGGAGCAGTACTTC.

This clonotype was counted a few times. V and J are TRBV19 and TRBJ1-2, with D tentatively TRBD1 (6 bases). V lost 7 bases to trimming and J lost 7 bases, with 16 bases between them. Germline CDR1 LNHDA, CDR2 SQIVND (reference sequence). The CDR3 is 13 amino acids. Written as DNA, the CDR3 is TGTGCCAGTAATAGACGGGGGGCCGCTGGCTACACCTTC. Translating it yields CASNRRGAAGYTF.

This clonotype was detected only a few times. The gene calls are TRBV5-4 and TRBJ1-2, with D possibly matching TRBD1 (5 bases). This CDR3 spans 13 amino acids. The V gene's germline CDR1 is SGHNT and CDR2 YYREEE (reference sequence). Between the trimmed V and J ends, which lost 2 bases and 8 bases, there was a span of 13 bases. This chain's CDR3 is CASSFDSLGGYTF. Here the CDR3 DNA reads TGTGCCAGCAGCTTCGACAGTTTAGGCGGCTACACCTTC.

The chain couples TRBV12-3 or TRBV12-4 to TRBJ1-2; TRBD1 is a possible D gene (5 bases). The CDR3 is made up of 14 amino acids. V lost 5 bases to trimming and J lost 2 bases, with 12 bases between them. The CDR3 DNA is TGTGCCAGCAGTCCAGGGAGTTCCAACTATGGCTACACCTTC. This sequence encodes CASSPGSSNYGYTF.

This clonotype was observed a few times. This rearrangement joins TRBV2 to TRBJ1-6; TRBD1 matches at 7 bases. The CDR3 sequence is 14 residues long. The V gene's germline CDR1 is SNHLY and CDR2 FYNNEI. V dropped 5 bases and J dropped 7; count of bases not matched to a gene: 5. The CDR3 reads CASSFDRDNSPLHF. DNA for the CDR3: TGTGCCAGCAGTTTTGACAGGGACAATTCACCCCTCCACTTT.

This clonotype was observed a few times. This chain joins TRBV7-2 and TRBJ1-5; tentatively, D is TRBD1 (5 bases). Trimming removed 6 bases from V and 4 bases from J, with 16 bases in between. Germline CDR1 SGHTA, CDR2 FQGNSA. The length of the CDR3 is 15 residues. CDR3 coding DNA: TGTGCCAGCAGTTCTCCCCGGGGGGGAAATCAGCCCCAGCATTTT. Its translation: CASSSPRGGNQPQHF.

The CDR3, as DNA: TGTGCCAGCAGCTCCATGACAAGCACAGATACGCAGTATTTT. Protein sequence: CASSSMTSTDTQYF. The chain links TRBV11-2 to TRBJ2-3, with D uncertain. Germline loops: CDR1 SGHAT, CDR2 FQNNGV. There are 14 residues in the CDR3. Between the trimmed V and J ends, which lost 4 bases and 0 bases, there was a span of 8 bases.

This clonotype occurred many times. The J gene is TRBJ2-2, the V gene TRBV7-2; D perhaps matches TRBD2 (6 bases). This CDR3 is built from 13 residues. Germline V CDR1 and CDR2: SGHTA, FQGNSA. V was cut by 3 bases and J by 7 bases, with 9 bases left in between. The CDR3 DNA is TGTGCCAGCAGCTTCTACGGGGGCGGGGAGCTGTTTTTT. As protein: CASSFYGGGELFF.